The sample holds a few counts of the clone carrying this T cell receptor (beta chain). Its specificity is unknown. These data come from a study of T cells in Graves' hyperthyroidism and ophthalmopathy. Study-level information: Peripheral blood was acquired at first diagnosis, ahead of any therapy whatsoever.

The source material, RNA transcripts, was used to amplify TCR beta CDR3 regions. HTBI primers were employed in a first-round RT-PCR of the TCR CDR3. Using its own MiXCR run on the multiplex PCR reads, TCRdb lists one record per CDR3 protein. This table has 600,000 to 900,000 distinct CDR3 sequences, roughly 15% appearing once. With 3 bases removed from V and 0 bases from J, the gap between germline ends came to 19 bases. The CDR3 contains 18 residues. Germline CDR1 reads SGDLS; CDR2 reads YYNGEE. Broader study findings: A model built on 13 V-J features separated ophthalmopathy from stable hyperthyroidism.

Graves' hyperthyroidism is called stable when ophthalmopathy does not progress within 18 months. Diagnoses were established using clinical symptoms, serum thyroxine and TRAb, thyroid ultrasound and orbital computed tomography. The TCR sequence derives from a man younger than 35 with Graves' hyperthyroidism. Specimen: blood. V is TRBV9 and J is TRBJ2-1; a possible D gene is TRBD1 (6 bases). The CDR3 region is CASSANPGDYSSYNEQFF. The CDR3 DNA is TGTGCCAGCAGCGCGAACCCAGGGGATTATAGCTCCTACAATGAGCAGTTCTTC.